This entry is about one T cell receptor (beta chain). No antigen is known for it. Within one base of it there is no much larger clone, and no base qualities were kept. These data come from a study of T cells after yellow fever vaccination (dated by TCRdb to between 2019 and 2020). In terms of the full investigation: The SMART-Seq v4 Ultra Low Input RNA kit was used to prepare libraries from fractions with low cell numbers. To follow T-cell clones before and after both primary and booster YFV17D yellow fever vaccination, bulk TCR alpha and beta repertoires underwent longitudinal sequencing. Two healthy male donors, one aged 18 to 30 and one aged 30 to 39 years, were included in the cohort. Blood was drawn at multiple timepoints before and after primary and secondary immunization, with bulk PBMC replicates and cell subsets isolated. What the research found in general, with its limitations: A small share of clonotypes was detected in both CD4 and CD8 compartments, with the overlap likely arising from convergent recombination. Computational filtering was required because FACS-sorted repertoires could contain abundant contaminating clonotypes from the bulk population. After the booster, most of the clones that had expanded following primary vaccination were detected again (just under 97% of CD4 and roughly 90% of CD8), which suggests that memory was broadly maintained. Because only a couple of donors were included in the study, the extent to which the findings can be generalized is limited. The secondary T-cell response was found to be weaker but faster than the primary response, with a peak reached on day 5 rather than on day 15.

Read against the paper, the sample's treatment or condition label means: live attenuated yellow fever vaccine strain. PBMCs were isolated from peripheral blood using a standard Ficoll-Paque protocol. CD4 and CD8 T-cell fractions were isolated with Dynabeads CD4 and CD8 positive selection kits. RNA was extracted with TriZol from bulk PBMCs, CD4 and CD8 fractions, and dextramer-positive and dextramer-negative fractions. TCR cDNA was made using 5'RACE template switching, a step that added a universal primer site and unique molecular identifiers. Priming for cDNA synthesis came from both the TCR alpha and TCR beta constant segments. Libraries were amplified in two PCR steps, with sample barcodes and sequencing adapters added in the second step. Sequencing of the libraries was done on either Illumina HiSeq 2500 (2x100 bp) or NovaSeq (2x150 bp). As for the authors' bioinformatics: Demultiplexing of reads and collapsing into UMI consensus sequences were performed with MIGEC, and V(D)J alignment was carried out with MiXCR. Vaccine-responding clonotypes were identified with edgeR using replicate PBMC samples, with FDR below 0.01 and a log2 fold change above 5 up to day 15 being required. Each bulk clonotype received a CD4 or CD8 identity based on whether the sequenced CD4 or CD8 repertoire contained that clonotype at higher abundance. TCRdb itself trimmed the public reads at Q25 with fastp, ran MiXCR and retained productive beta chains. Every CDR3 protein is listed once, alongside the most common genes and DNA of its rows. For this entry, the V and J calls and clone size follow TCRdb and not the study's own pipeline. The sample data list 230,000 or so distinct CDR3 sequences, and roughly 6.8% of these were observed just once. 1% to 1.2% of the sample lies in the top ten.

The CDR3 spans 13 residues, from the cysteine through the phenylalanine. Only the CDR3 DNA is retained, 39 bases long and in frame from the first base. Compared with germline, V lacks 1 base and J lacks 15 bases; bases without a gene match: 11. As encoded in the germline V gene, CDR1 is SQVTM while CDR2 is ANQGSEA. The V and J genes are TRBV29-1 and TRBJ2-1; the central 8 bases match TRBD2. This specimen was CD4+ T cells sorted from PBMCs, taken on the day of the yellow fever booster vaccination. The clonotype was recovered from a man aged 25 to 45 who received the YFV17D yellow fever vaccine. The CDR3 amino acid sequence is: CSVEGTSSEGRFF. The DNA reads TGCAGCGTTGAAGGGACTAGCTCGGAGGGACGGTTCTTC.